This TCR beta chain was sequenced during a study of CD8 T cells in Susac syndrome. V was clipped by 4 bases and J by 10 bases, with 17 bases between them. The CDR3 is 15 amino acids. Germline V gives CDR1 LGHDT, CDR2 YNNKEL (reference sequence). Reverse transcription of about 0.45 to 1 ug RNA was carried out with random hexamers. TCRdb called the immunoSEQ multiplex PCR reads again in MiXCR, with one record for every CDR3 protein. This table holds approximately 100,000 distinct CDR3 sequences, 85% to 95% found once. Sequencing targeted TCR beta in blood CD8+ and CD4+ T cells. Sequenced: CD8+ T cells from PBMCs. This receptor was obtained from a human donor in good health. This chain connects TRBV3-1 to TRBJ1-6, with D possibly matching TRBD1 (6 bases). DNA for the CDR3: TGTGCCAGCAGCCGAAAGTCATGGGGGGCCTCACCCCTCCACTTT. Amino acid sequence: CASSRKSWGASPLHF.